The 13 T cell receptor beta chains below all came from one sample that was sequenced in a study of liver allograft versus peripheral blood T cells. Study summary: Comparing T cell receptor repertoires in transplanted livers with those in recipients' peripheral blood was part of the design.

TCRdb recomputed calls from the reads with MiXCR, one row per CDR3 protein. Of around 16,000 distinct CDR3 sequences in the sample, 22% were seen once. These receptors originate from a human patient who had a liver transplant. Some of these T cells may belong to the graft donor.

This chain connects TRBV20-1 to TRBJ2-1; TRBD2 aligns across 7 bases. Germline V lookup: CDR1 DFQATT, CDR2 SNEGSKA (reference sequence). This CDR3 spans 14 amino acids. The junction had 2 bases not matched to a gene; V was cut back by 0 bases and J by 3 bases. The CDR3: CSAREQRGYNEQFF. The CDR3 region has the DNA TGCAGTGCTAGAGAGCAGCGGGGCTACAATGAGCAGTTCTTC.

Concerning this clonotype: This may be a read error, as it is one base from a much larger clone. The V call is TRBV10-3, the J call TRBJ1-1, with D perhaps TRBD1 (5 bases). V was clipped by 6 bases and J by 1 base, with 12 bases between them. This CDR3 has 14 residues. CDR1 and CDR2 (germline): ENHRY, SYGVKD. The CDR3 sequence is CAIRRQTENTEAFF. CDR3 nucleotides: TGTGCCATCAGACGACAGACGGAGAACACTGAAGCTTTCTTT.

V usage is TRBV27 and J usage is TRBJ2-3; D gene ambiguous. CDR1 and CDR2 from the germline V gene are MNHEY and SMNVEV (reference sequence). The V end was cut by 4 bases, the J end by 0 bases, with 11 bases between. The CDR3 length is 15 residues. The CDR3 nucleotides are TGTGCCAGCAGTTACCAGTCTTTTAGCACAGATACGCAGTATTTT. Residues: CASSYQSFSTDTQYF.

This clonotype was recorded at least ten times. The chain carries TRBV5-6 and TRBJ2-7; D gene unclear. CDR1 is SGHDT, CDR2 YYEEEE, per germline. The germline V and J ends were trimmed by 4 bases and 6 bases, with 14 bases remaining between them. There are 13 residues in the CDR3. CDR3 sequence reads: CASSLVVSGEQYF. The CDR3 nucleotides are TGTGCCAGCAGCCTAGTGGTGTCGGGCGAGCAGTACTTC.

This clonotype ranks as medium-sized. This chain uses TRBV19 with TRBJ1-6; D call uncertain. Germline lookup yields CDR1 LNHDA and CDR2 SQIVND (reference sequence). V lost 0 bases to trimming and J lost 8 bases, with 8 bases between them. The CDR3 has 14 residues. In nucleotides, the CDR3 is TGTGCCAGTAGTATAGATCACAGTTATTCACCCCTCCACTTT. Encoded protein: CASSIDHSYSPLHF.

This clonotype has only a few counts. The rearrangement uses TRBV10-3 and TRBJ1-1; 9 nucleotides align to TRBD1. The CDR3 is made up of 14 amino acids. Germline values: CDR1 ENHRY, CDR2 SYGVKD. V trimming: 0 bases; J trimming: 10 bases; junction bases outside the gene matches: 6. DNA for the CDR3: TGTGCCATCAGTGAGTCGACGTGGGACAGGGCAGCTTTCTTT. Protein: CAISESTWDRAAFF.

This clonotype was observed at least ten times. Relative to the germline gene, one junction end is altered; a read error may explain this. The gene calls are TRBV24-1 and TRBJ2-7; D is tentatively TRBD1 or TRBD2 (5 bases each). CDR3 length equals 15 residues. The germline V gene has CDR1 KGHDR and CDR2 SFDVKD. CDR3 protein: CATSDAPPGSDEQYF. The DNA of the CDR3 is TGTGCCACAAGTGATGCCCCGCCAGGGAGTGACGAGCAGTACTTC.

This clonotype was seen a few times. J is TRBJ2-1 and V is TRBV5-6; TRBD1 aligns across 9 bases. The length of the CDR3 is 15 residues. V lost 4 bases to trimming and J lost 4 bases; unmatched junction nucleotides: 6. The germline V gene has CDR1 SGHDT and CDR2 YYEEEE. CDR3 nucleotide sequence: TGTGCCAGCAGCGGAGGGACAGGGAATTACAATGAGCAGTTCTTC. It specifies CASSGGTGNYNEQFF.

The V call is TRBV5-5, the J call TRBJ2-2; D may correspond to TRBD1 or TRBD2 (5 bases each). The CDR3 has 15 residues. V lost 5 bases, J lost 4 bases, and 15 bases lay in between. CDR1 SGHKS and CDR2 YYEKEE come from the germline V gene (reference sequence). CDR3 sequence: CASRISGRSTGELFF. CDR3 DNA: TGTGCCAGCAGGATCTCAGGGAGATCCACCGGGGAGCTGTTTTTT.

This chain connects TRBV9 to TRBJ2-5; perhaps D is TRBD1 or TRBD2 (6 bases each). Germline V gives CDR1 SGDLS, CDR2 YYNGEE. The ends were cut back, 3 bases at V and 1 base at J, with 16 bases in the middle. The CDR3 is 16 residues long. The CDR3 DNA is TGTGCCAGCAGCGCCCCCCCCGGGGGCACCCAAGAGACCCAGTACTTC. Translated: CASSAPPGGTQETQYF.

This clonotype was seen a handful of times. The chain has TRBV6-1 and TRBJ2-1, with a weak D call TRBD2 (5 bases). CDR3 length: 15 residues. V was pared by 4 bases and J by 6 bases, with 16 bases between. In germline, CDR1 is MNHNS, CDR2 SASEGT. The DNA of the CDR3 is TGTGCCAGCAGTGGGGAGCTTTGGATTAGCAATGAGCAGTTCTTC. Translated: CASSGELWISNEQFF.

This clonotype showed up just once. The junction and the germline gene differ at one end; a read error may be behind it. The V gene is TRBV28, the J gene TRBJ2-2, with 8 bases identical to TRBD1. The CDR3 has 18 amino acids. In germline, CDR1 is MDHEN, CDR2 SYDVKM. The CDR3 DNA reads as TGTACCAGCCATAGTAACCCCGGACAGGGTTGGAACACCGGGGAGCTGTTTTTT. As protein: CTSHSNPGQGWNTGELFF.

The rearrangement joins TRBV11-2 to TRBJ2-5; TRBD2 aligns across 8 bases. The CDR3 spans 16 residues. Germline CDR1 and CDR2: SGHAT and FQNNGV. The ends lost 3 bases at V and 5 bases at J; junction bases unmatched: 11. The CDR3 protein is CASSFWTGGPMETQYF. DNA for the CDR3: TGTGCCAGCAGCTTCTGGACGGGGGGGCCAATGGAGACCCAGTACTTC.